These T cell receptor beta chains were read from a single sample in a study of T cell responses to AZD1222 COVID-19 vaccine. TCRdb's copy holds only in-frame clones and misses some; the assay was immunoSEQ multiplex PCR. In the table there are about 140,000 clones, 80% to 95% of which are singletons. The source was peripheral blood, collected on day 0 of AZD1222 vaccination. Every receptor here comes from an adult in good health. CDR3s include the opening cysteine and the closing phenylalanine or tryptophan. D genes are given only for firm matches. Size is omitted from some rows. Given values are once, few, many or a class for expanded clones.

clone_size j_call d_call v_call cdr3_nt cdr3_aa
few TRBJ2-1 TRBD2 TRBV13 TGTGCCAGCAGCTTAAAAAGCGGGGGGGGCTACGACAATGAGCAGTTCTTC CASSLKSGGGYDNEQFF
NA TRBJ2-3 NA TRBV9 TGTGCCAGCAGCGTACTAGAAACCCCCACAGATACGCAGTATTTT CASSVLETPTDTQYF
NA TRBJ1-1 NA TRBV15 TGTGCCACCAGCAGAGTTGGCAGCCGTGGCACTGAAGCTTTCTTT CATSRVGSRGTEAFF
NA TRBJ2-5 NA TRBV20-1 TGCAGTGCTAGTACCTCGTCTTGGCTTGGGGAAGGCGAGACCCAGTACTTC CSASTSSWLGEGETQYF
NA TRBJ1-1 TRBD1 TRBV3-1/TRBV3-2 TGTGCCAGCAGCCTTTCGACGACAGGGGGTGCTTTTCGTGGAGCTTTCTTT CASSLSTTGGAFRGAFF
NA TRBJ1-6 TRBD1 TRBV7-2 TGTGCCAGCAGCAGGACAGGTTCTAATTCACCCCTCCACTTT CASSRTGSNSPLHF
once TRBJ2-2 NA TRBV9 TGTGCCAGCAGCGTGGCTTTTAGCACCGGGGAGCTGTTTTTT CASSVAFSTGELFF
NA TRBJ1-2 TRBD1 TRBV27 TGTGCCAGCAGTCGAGGACAGGGGGCCTCCTATGGCTACACCTTC CASSRGQGASYGYTF
NA TRBJ1-2 TRBD1 TRBV28 TGTGCCAGCAGTCCTCGACAGGGTTTTCTCGGCTATGGCTACACCTTC CASSPRQGFLGYGYTF
NA TRBJ1-1 NA TRBV13 TGTGCCAGCAGCTTATGGGGGGCTGAAGCTTTCTTT CASSLWGAEAFF
once TRBJ2-1 TRBD2 TRBV18 TGTGCCAGCTCACCTCGACCTTTGACTAGCGGGGGTATAGCTGAGCAGTTCTTC CASSPRPLTSGGIAEQFF
NA TRBJ2-7 TRBD1 TRBV28 TGTGCCAGCAGCTTTGGGACAGGGTCATCCTACGAGCAGTACTTC CASSFGTGSSYEQYF
NA TRBJ1-2 NA TRBV24-1 TGTGCCACCAGCCCCGGGCCCCAAACGCACTATGGCTACACCTTC CATSPGPQTHYGYTF
NA TRBJ2-7 NA TRBV18 TGTGCCAGCTCACCACCCAATGACAACTACGAGCAGTACTTC CASSPPNDNYEQYF
NA TRBJ1-2 TRBD1 TRBV7-9 TGTGCCAGCAGCCCACAGGGGTTCGGGGGCTACACCTTC CASSPQGFGGYTF
NA TRBJ2-7 NA TRBV12-3/TRBV12-4 TGTGCCAGCAAATGGGCAGCCAACTACGAGCAGTACTTC CASKWAANYEQYF
NA TRBJ1-1 TRBD1 TRBV2 TGTGCCAGCAAAACAGGACAGGGTAGGGGTGACACTGAAGCTTTCTTT CASKTGQGRGDTEAFF
NA TRBJ1-6 NA TRBV19 TGTGCCAGTAGTTCAAGGGACTCCACACCTAATTCACCCCTCCACTTT CASSSRDSTPNSPLHF
NA TRBJ2-5 NA TRBV29-1 TGCAGCGTCCGAAAGGGAGCGGAGACCCAGTACTTC CSVRKGAETQYF
NA TRBJ2-1 NA TRBV6-6 TGTGCCAGCAGTTCCGGGAACTTGGCGGCCTACAATGAGCAGTTCTTC CASSSGNLAAYNEQFF
NA TRBJ2-7 NA TRBV5-1 TGCGCCAGCAGCTTAGCCCGCGCGGACGAGCAGTACTTC CASSLARADEQYF
NA TRBJ2-6 NA TRBV7-2 TGTGCCAGCAGCCCTACCCTTCTGGCTGGGGCCAACGTCCTGACTTTC CASSPTLLAGANVLTF
NA TRBJ2-4 NA TRBV27 TGTGCCAGCAGTTTACTAGCTGCCAAAAACATTCAGTACTTC CASSLLAAKNIQYF
few TRBJ2-5 NA TRBV29-1 TGCAGCGTTGCGGACAGGACCCAGTACTTC CSVADRTQYF
NA TRBJ2-7 NA TRBV15 TGTGCCACCAGCAGAGATTCCGGGGGCGAGTCCTACGAGCAGTACTTC CATSRDSGGESYEQYF
NA TRBJ1-1 TRBD1 TRBV19 TGTGCCAGTAGTAACCAGGGACAGGGGGCCACTGAAGCTTTCTTT CASSNQGQGATEAFF
NA TRBJ1-5 NA TRBV19 TGTGCCAGTACCCACCGGGGCCACAATCAGCCCCAGCATTTT CASTHRGHNQPQHF
NA TRBJ2-2 NA TRBV2 TGTGCCAGCAGGGACAGAATCTATCCGAACACCGGGGAGCTGTTTTTT CASRDRIYPNTGELFF
NA TRBJ1-4 NA TRBV9 TGTGCCAGCAGCGCCGCCGGGGGCCTGAATGAAAAACTGTTTTTT CASSAAGGLNEKLFF
once TRBJ1-1 TRBD1 TRBV19 TGTGCCAGTAGTCCGGGACAGGGCTATAACACTGAAGCTTTCTTT CASSPGQGYNTEAFF
NA TRBJ1-5 TRBD1 TRBV6-1 TGTGCCAGCAGCTACGACAGGGATCAGCCCCAGCATTTT CASSYDRDQPQHF
NA TRBJ2-3 TRBD2 TRBV13 TGTGCCAGCAGCTTAGCGGGGGGAGATACGCAGTATTTT CASSLAGGDTQYF